This T cell receptor beta chain was sequenced for a study of T cells in Graves' hyperthyroidism and ophthalmopathy. Whole-study findings and limits: By a 13 V-J model, ophthalmopathy was set apart from stable hyperthyroidism. Clonotypes that were expanded in thyroid above 0.001 mostly appeared in blood too.

The TCR beta CDR3 regions underwent amplification using RNA transcripts as the source. The HTBI primer set served for first-round RT-PCR of the TCR CDR3. In TCRdb, the multiplex PCR reads were re-called with MiXCR into one record per CDR3 protein. This table has around 610,000 distinct CDR3 sequences, under 15% appearing once. As regards this clonotype: Its target is unknown.

Inclusion characteristics of ophthalmopathy patients comprised a Clinical Activity Score of at least 3, a NOSPECS grade of at least 4, and duration under 3 months. CDR3 size: 15 residues. Trimming took 0 bases from V and 12 from J, leaving 21 bases between them. Germline lookup yields CDR1 WNHNN and CDR2 SYGVQD (reference sequence). Sequenced input: blood. The chain combines TRBV10-1 with TRBJ2-7; a possible D gene is TRBD1 (5 bases). The origin of this receptor is a woman in her thirties or forties with Graves' ophthalmopathy. The CDR3 nucleotides read TGCGCCAGCAGTGAGTCGAGTTCAGGGAAAAGTTCGTGGTACTTC. It encodes CASSESSSGKSSWYF.